The 8 T cell receptor beta chains in this list originate from one sample, sequenced in a study of beta chain features in type 1 diabetes. Expressed TCRB transcripts were sequenced after all isolated RNA was converted to cDNA. Only in-frame clones appear in the TCRdb table, and some are missing; sequencing was by immunoSEQ multiplex PCR. The sample lists 250,000 to 350,000 clones; approximately 15% were seen once. Source material: central memory CD4+ T cells from blood. The receptors were gathered from a man aged 25-45 years in good health.

A few counts support this clone. The gene calls are TRBV29-1 and TRBJ2-7, with 7 bases identical to TRBD1. Trimming took 7 bases from V and 0 from J; bases not matched to a gene: 6. Per germline, CDR1 SQVTM and CDR2 ANQGSEA. CDR3 size: 13 residues. The CDR3 loop reads CSARQGSSYEQYF. CDR3 in DNA: TGCAGCGCCCGACAGGGCTCCTCCTACGAGCAGTACTTC.

This clone was observed a handful of times. This chain links TRBV6-5 with TRBJ2-3, with D perhaps being TRBD1 or TRBD2 (5 bases each). The CDR3 has 14 residues. Trimming removed 5 bases from V and 4 bases from J, with 13 bases in between. Germline lookup yields CDR1 MNHEY and CDR2 SVGAGI. The CDR3 DNA follows: TGTGCCAGCAGTGCCGGGACGAGGGCAGATACGCAGTATTTT. This encodes CASSAGTRADTQYF.

This clone was detected a few times. The chain combines TRBV14 with TRBJ1-3; no clear D gene. This CDR3 region has 15 residues. The germline V gene has CDR1 SGHDN and CDR2 FVKESK. The V and J ends lost 0 bases and 4 bases respectively, with 10 bases between them. The CDR3 DNA reads TGTGCCAGCAGCCAAGAGCGGGTCACGGGAAACACCATATATTTT. Amino acid sequence: CASSQERVTGNTIYF. Complete variable domain (other parts from reference TRBV14 and TRBJ1-3): EAGVTQFPSHSVIEKGQTVTLRCDPISGHDNLYWYRRVMGKEIKFLLHFVKESKQDESGMPNNRFLAERTGGTYSTLKVQPAELEDSGVYFCASSQERVTGNTIYFGEGSWLTVV.

The chain joins TRBV12-5 to TRBJ2-2; TRBD1 matches 7 bases. V gave up 3 bases and J gave up 3 bases; unmatched junction bases: 7. The CDR3 is 16 residues long. Germline CDR1 is LGHNT and CDR2 is FRNRAP. CDR3 nucleotide sequence: TGTGCTAGTGGTTTCTCCCGGGACAGACACACCGGGGAGCTGTTTTTT. It encodes CASGFSRDRHTGELFF.

The table lists this clone with a few counts. The V call is TRBV7-7, the J call TRBJ1-2; 8 nucleotides agree with TRBD1. The CDR3 extends over 13 amino acids. Germline CDR1 and CDR2: SSHAT and FNYEAQ (reference sequence). Trimming at V came to 5 bases and at J to 3 bases, leaving 2 bases not matched to a gene. This chain's CDR3 is CASSPDRDYGYTF. Written as DNA, the CDR3 is TGTGCCAGCAGCCCGGACAGGGACTATGGCTACACCTTC.

This clone was seen only a few times. The chain employs TRBV7-2 and TRBJ2-2; either TRBD1 or TRBD2 may supply D (5 bases each). This CDR3 comprises 15 residues. Germline CDR1 SGHTA, CDR2 FQGNSA. The ends were cut back, 1 base at V and 4 bases at J, with 10 bases in the middle. The CDR3 DNA reads as TGTGCCAGCAGCTTAGACAGGAGCGGCACCGGGGAGCTGTTTTTT. Its translation: CASSLDRSGTGELFF.

The rearrangement links TRBV7-2 to TRBJ1-4; TRBD1 agrees at 7 bases. Germline loops: CDR1 SGHTA, CDR2 FQGNSA. After removal of 5 bases from V and 3 bases from J, the junction contained 9 bases not matched to a gene. The CDR3 has 16 amino acids. The CDR3 reads CASSPGGRRANEKLFF. The CDR3 DNA reads TGTGCCAGCAGCCCAGGGGGTAGGAGGGCTAATGAAAAACTGTTTTTT.

This chain joins TRBV15 and TRBJ2-4; D could derive from TRBD1 or TRBD2 (5 bases each). Trimming pared 3 bases from V and 8 bases from J, leaving 20 bases between. Germline CDR1 and CDR2: LNHNV and YYDKDF (reference sequence). The CDR3 has 16 residues. The CDR3 DNA reads as TGTGCCACCAGCAGCCTACTAGGGAGTAGCAGGGACATTCAGTACTTC. Translating it yields CATSSLLGSSRDIQYF.